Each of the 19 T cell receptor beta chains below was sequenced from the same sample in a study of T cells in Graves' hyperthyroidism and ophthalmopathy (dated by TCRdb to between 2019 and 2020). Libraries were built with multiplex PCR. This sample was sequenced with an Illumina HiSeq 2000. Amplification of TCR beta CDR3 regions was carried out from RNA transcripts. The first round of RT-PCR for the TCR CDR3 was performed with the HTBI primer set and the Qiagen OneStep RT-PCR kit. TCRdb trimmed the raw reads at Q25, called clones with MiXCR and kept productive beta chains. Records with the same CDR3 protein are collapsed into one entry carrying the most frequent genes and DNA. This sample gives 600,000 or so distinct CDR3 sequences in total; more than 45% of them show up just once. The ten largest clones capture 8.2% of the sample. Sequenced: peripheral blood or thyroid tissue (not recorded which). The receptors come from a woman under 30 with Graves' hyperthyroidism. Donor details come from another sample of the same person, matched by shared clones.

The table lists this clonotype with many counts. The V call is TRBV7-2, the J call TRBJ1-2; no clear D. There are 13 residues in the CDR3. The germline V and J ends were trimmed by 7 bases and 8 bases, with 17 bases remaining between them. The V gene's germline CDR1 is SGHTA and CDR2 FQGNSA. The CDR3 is CASNVVGIRGYTF. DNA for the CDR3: TGTGCCAGCAACGTTGTCGGGATCCGGGGCTACACCTTC.

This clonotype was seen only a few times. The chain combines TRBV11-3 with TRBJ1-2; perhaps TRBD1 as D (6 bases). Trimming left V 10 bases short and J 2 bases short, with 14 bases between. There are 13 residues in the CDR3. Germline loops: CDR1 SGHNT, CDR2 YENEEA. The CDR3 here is CATRGAQNYGYTF. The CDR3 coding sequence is TGTGCCACCCGGGGGGCGCAGAACTATGGCTACACCTTC. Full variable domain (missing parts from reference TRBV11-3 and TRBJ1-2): EAGVVQSPRYKIIEKKQPVAFWCNPISGHNTLYWYLQNLGQGPELLIRYENEEAVDDSQLPKDRFSAERLKGVDSTLKIQPAELGDSAVYLCATRGAQNYGYTFGSGTRLTVV.

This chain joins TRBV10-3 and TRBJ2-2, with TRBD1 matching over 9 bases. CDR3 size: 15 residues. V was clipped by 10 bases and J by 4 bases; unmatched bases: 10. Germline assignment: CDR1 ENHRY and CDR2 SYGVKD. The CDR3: CASRPGTGPTGELFF. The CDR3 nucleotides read TGTGCCAGCAGGCCCGGGACAGGGCCCACCGGGGAGCTGTTTTTT.

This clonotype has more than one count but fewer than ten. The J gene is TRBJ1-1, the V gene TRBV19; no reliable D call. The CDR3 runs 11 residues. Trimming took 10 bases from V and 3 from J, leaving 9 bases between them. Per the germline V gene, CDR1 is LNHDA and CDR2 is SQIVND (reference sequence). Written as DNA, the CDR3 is TGTGCCACTCAAAGATACACTGAAGCTTTCTTT. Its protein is CATQRYTEAFF.

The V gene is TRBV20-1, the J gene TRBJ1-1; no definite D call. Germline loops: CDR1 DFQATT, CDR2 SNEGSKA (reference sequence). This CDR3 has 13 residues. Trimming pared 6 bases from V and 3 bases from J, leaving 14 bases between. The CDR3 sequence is CSASRNPDTEAFF. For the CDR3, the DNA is TGCAGTGCCTCACGGAACCCTGACACTGAAGCTTTCTTT.

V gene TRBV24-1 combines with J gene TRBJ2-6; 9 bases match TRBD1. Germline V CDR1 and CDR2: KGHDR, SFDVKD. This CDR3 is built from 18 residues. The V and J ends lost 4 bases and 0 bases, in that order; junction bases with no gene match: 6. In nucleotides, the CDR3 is TGTGCCACCAGTGACTCCGGGACAGGGCTCTCTGGGGCCAACGTCCTGACTTTC. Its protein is CATSDSGTGLSGANVLTF.

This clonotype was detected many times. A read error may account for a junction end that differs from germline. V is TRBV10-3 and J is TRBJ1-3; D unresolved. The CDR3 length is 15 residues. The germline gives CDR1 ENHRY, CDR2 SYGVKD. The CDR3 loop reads CASSDSADSGNTIYF. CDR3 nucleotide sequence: TGTGCCAGCAGTGACTCGGCAGACTCTGGAAACACCATATATTTT.

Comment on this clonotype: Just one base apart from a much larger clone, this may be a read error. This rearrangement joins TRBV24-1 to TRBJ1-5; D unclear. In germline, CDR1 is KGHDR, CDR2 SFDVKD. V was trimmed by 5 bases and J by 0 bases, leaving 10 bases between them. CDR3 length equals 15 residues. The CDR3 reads CATSGPDISNQPQHF. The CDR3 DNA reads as TGTGCCACCAGTGGCCCCGACATTAGCAATCAGCCCCAGCATTTT.

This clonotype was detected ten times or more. CDR3 DNA sequence: TGCAGCTTATCCGGGGCAGTAGAAGAGACCCAGTACTTC. Protein: CSLSGAVEETQYF. V is TRBV29-1 and J is TRBJ2-5, with D perhaps given as TRBD1 or TRBD2 (5 bases each). The germline V and J ends were trimmed by 8 bases and 3 bases, with 16 bases remaining between them. This CDR3 is built from 13 residues. Germline CDR1 is SQVTM and CDR2 is ANQGSEA.

CDR3 region: CASSSSTVYEQYF. The DNA for the CDR3 is TGTGCCAGCAGTTCCTCGACAGTATACGAGCAGTACTTC. V usage is TRBV6-5 and J usage is TRBJ2-7; possible D gene TRBD1, 5 bases. Germline V lookup: CDR1 MNHEY, CDR2 SVGAGI. V lost 4 bases to trimming and J lost 4 bases, with 11 bases between them. This CDR3 has 13 residues.

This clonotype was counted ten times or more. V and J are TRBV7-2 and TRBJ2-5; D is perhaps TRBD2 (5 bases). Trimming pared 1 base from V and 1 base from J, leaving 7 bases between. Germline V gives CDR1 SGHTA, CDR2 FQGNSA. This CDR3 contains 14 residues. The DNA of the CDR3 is TGTGCCAGCAGCTTAGGAGGGATCCAAGAGACCCAGTACTTC. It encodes CASSLGGIQETQYF. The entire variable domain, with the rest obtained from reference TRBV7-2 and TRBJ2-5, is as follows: GAGVSQSPSNKVTEKGKDVELRCDPISGHTALYWYRQSLGQGLEFLIYFQGNSAPDKSGLPSDRFSAERTGGSVSTLTIQRTQQEDSAVYLCASSLGGIQETQYFGPGTRLLVL.

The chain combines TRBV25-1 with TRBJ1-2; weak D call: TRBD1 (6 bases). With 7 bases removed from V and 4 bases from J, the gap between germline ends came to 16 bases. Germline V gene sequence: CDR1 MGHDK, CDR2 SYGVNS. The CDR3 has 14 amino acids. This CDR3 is CASIPGRGIYGYTF. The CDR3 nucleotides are TGTGCCAGCATACCAGGCAGGGGAATCTATGGCTACACCTTC.

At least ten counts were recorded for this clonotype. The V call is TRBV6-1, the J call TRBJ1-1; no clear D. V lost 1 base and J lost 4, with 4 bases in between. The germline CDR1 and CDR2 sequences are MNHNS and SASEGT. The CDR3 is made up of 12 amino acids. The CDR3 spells CASSEGGTEAFF. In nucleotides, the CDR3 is TGTGCCAGCAGTGAAGGGGGCACTGAAGCTTTCTTT.

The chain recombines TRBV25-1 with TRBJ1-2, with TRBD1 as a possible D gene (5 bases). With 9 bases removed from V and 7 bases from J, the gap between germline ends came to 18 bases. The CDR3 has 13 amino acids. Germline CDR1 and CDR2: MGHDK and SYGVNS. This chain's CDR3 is CARRDPPRGGYTF. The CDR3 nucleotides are TGTGCCAGGCGGGACCCGCCCCGCGGTGGCTACACCTTC.

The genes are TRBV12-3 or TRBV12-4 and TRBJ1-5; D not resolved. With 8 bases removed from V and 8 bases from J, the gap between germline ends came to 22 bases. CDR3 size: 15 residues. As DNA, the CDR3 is TGTGCCAGCGGCCGTAGCGGGAGGGCCGGAGAGCCCCAGCATTTT. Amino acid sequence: CASGRSGRAGEPQHF.

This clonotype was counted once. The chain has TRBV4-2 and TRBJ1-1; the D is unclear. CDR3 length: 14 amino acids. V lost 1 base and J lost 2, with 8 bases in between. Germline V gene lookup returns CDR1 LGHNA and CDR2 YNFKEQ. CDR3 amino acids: CASSQGIHNTEAFF. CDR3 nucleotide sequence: TGTGCCAGCAGCCAAGGGATACATAACACTGAAGCTTTCTTT.

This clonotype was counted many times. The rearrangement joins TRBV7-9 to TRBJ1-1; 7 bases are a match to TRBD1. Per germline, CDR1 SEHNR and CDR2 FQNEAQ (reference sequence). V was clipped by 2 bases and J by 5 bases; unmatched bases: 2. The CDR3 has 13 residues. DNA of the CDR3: TGTGCCAGCAGCTTATTACAGGGGACTGAAGCTTTCTTT. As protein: CASSLLQGTEAFF.

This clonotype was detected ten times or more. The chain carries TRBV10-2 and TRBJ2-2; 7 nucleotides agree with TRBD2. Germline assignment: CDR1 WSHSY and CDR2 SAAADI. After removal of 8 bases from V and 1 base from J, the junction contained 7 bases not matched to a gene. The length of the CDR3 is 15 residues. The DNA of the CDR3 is TGCGCCAGCCGTAGGACGGGAGGGAACACCGGGGAGCTGTTTTTT. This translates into CASRRTGGNTGELFF.

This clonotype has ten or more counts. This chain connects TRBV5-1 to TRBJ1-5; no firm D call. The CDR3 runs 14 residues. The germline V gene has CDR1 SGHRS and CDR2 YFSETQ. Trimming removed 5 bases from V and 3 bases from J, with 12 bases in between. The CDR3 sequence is CASRLGAVNQPQHF. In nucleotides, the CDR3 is TGCGCCAGCAGGCTAGGAGCAGTCAATCAGCCCCAGCATTTT.